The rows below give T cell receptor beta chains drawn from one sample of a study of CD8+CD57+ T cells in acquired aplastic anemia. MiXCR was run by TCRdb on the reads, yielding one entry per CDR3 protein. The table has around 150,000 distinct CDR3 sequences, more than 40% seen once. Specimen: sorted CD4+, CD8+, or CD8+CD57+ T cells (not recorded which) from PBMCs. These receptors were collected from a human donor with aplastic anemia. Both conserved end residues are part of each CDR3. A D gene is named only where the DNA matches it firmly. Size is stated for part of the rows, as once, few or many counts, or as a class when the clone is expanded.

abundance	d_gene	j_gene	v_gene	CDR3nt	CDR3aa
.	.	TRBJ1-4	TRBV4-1	TGCGCCAGCAGCCAAGATGGCGGGGCAGCTTATGAAAAACTGTTTTTT	CASSQDGGAAYEKLFF
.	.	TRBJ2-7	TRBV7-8	TGTGCCAGCAGCTTAGGACCAACCGGCTCCTACGAGCAGTACTTC	CASSLGPTGSYEQYF
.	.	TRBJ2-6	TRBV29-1	TGCAGCGTTGAAGGGTGGGGGGCCAACGTCCTGACTTTC	CSVEGWGANVLTF
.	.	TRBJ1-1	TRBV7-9	TGTGCCAGCAGCTCTTCCTGGGAGATGGAATCTGAAGCTTTCTTT	CASSSSWEMESEAFF
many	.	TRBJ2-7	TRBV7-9	TGTGCCAGCTCTGCAGGGGAGACCTACGAGCAGTACTTC	CASSAGETYEQYF
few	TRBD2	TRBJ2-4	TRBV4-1	TGCGCCAGCAGCCAAGATGGGGCTTTAGGACCGGAGGGAGGGCCGAGGTACTTC	CASSQDGALGPEGGPRYF
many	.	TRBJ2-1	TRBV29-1	TGCAGCGTTGAAGCGGATGGGACAAGCAGCTCCTACAATGAGCAGTTCTTC	CSVEADGTSSSYNEQFF
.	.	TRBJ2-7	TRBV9	TGTGCCAGCAGCGTAGAAACGGGAACCTACGAGCAGTACTTC	CASSVETGTYEQYF
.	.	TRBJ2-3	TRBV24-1	TGTGCCTCCCGTGAGACTACCCTCAGCACAGATACGCAGTATTTC	CASRETTLSTDTQYF
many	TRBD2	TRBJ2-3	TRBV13	TGTGCCAGCAGCTTACTAGCGGGCCCCACAGATACGCAGTATTTT	CASSLLAGPTDTQYF
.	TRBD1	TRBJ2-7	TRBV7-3	TGTGCCAGCAGCCTCATCAGGGGGTACGAGCAGTACTTC	CASSLIRGYEQYF
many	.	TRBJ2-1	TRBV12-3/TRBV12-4	TGTGCCAGCAGCTACACCCCTAACAATGAGCAGTTCTTC	CASSYTPNNEQFF
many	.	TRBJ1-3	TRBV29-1	TGCAGCGTTTACATATATTCTGGAAACACCATATATTTT	CSVYIYSGNTIYF
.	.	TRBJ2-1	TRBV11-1	TGTGCCAGCAGCTTAGGGCGAATCTCAGCCCTGGAGCAGTTCTTC	CASSLGRISALEQFF
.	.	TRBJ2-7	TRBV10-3	TGTGCCATCAGTGAGGGGGGCTCCGGGGGGTACGAGCAGTACTTC	CAISEGGSGGYEQYF
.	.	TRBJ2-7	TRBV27	TGTGCCAGCAGTCTAACACTGACCTCCTACGAGCAGTACTTC	CASSLTLTSYEQYF
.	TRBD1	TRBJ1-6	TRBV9	TGTGCCAGCAGCGTTGCGGGACAGCCCTCTGGTTCACCCCTCCACTTT	CASSVAGQPSGSPLHF
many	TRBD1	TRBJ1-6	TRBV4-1	TGCGCCAGCAGCACGGGGACAGGGAATTCACCCCTCCACTTT	CASSTGTGNSPLHF